This T cell receptor beta chain was profiled in a study of blood T cell repertoires in COVID-19 (dated by TCRdb to the early 2020s). With regard to the full study: The collaborator samples originated in the United States, Italy and Spain and spanned the acute and convalescent phases of COVID-19. Sample metadata almost always included a de-identified subject ID, COVID-19 status, age in years and sex. HLA class I and class II types, where available, came from metadata supplied by the sample provider rather than from assay-based typing. The samples were drawn from the first 160 participants of the ongoing ImmuneRACE study and from 1,254 subjects provided by 6 global collaborators. The prospective study material was composed of cDNA or gDNA derived from T cells, B-cell-depleted T cells, or PBMCs. The repertoires were released in a freely available public database intended as a resource for research on the immune response to SARS-CoV-2. Deeply sampled blood TCRbeta repertoires from subjects exposed to, actively infected with, or recovered from COVID-19 were included in the dataset. What the research found in general, with its limitations: How much clinical and demographic metadata was included differed by source and by participant, and the metadata was provided uncurated.

TCRbeta CDR3 regions were amplified from genomic DNA using the immunoSEQ Assay, a bias-controlled multiplex PCR. The published analysis was carried out like this. Within the assay, amplification of reference gene primers was used to estimate how many nucleated cells each sample contained. To quantify the absolute abundance of each unique TCRbeta CDR3 rearrangement, sequence reads were collapsed and filtered. For each sample, productive Simpson clonality was calculated as the square root of Simpson's diversity index over productive rearrangements. TCRdb provides this immuneACCESS table in a form limited to in-frame rearrangements. Some clones are lacking; in checked studies, under half of them reflect an unresolved V gene, and why the rest are absent is not known. V and J calls and clone size follow that table, whereas D and trimming were derived from the DNA. The table for this sample lists 70,000 to 85,000 clones; about 80% of them were counted only once. 12% of the sample is taken by the ten largest.

Each collaborating institution followed its own protocols to collect whole blood in K2EDTA tubes. For TCRbeta analysis, collaborator samples were shipped as frozen whole blood, as isolated PBMCs, or as DNA extracted from either sample type. Regarding this clone: What antigen it recognizes has not been identified. Per-nucleotide qualities are absent, and no much larger clonotype sits a single base away.

This receptor was obtained from a man at least 80 years old with acute or convalescent COVID-19. Material: peripheral blood.

The CDR3 loop reads CASSFSGSSGNTIYF. The DNA reads TGTGCCAGCAGCTTCTCAGGCAGCTCTGGAAACACCATATATTTT. The rearrangement combines TRBV5-8 with TRBJ1-3; there is no confident call for the D gene. Measured from the cysteine to the phenylalanine, the CDR3 is 15 residues long. The kept DNA is CDR3 alone, 45 bases in frame from the first base. CDR1 and CDR2 are drawn from the germline V gene: SGHTS, YDEGEE. Relative to germline, V is 2 bases shorter and J is 0 bases shorter, with 9 bases between their ends.